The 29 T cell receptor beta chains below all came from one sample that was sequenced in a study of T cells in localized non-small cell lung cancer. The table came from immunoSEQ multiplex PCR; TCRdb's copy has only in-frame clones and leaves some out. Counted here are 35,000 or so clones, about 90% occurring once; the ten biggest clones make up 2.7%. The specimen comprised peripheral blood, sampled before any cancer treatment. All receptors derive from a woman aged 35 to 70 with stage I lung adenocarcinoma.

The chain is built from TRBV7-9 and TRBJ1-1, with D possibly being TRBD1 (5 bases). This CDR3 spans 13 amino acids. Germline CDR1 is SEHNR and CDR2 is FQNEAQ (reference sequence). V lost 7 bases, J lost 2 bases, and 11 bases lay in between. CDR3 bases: TGTGCCAGCACCAGGGTTGCCAACACTGAAGCTTTCTTT. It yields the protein CASTRVANTEAFF.

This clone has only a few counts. CDR3 sequence reads: CASSAQGALQPQHF. CDR3 DNA: TGTGCCAGTAGTGCCCAGGGGGCTCTCCAGCCCCAGCATTTT. The chain uses TRBV19 and TRBJ1-5; 8 bases align to TRBD1. Germline assignment: CDR1 LNHDA and CDR2 SQIVND (reference sequence). The CDR3 sequence is 14 residues long. V shed 5 bases and J 7 bases; nucleotides not matched to a gene: 7.

CDR3 sequence: CASSYQGQNYEQYF. CDR3 in DNA: TGTGCCAGCAGTTACCAGGGACAGAACTACGAGCAGTACTTC. The chain recombines TRBV6-6 with TRBJ2-7, with 7 bases matching TRBD1. This CDR3 has 14 amino acids. From germline, CDR1 is MNHNY and CDR2 SVGAGI (reference sequence). With V trimmed by 2 bases and J by 3 bases, 4 bases remained unmatched.

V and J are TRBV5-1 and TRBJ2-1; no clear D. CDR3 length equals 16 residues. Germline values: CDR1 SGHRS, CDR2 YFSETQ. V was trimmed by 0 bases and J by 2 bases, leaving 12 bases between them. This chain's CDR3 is CASSLAPDGAYNEQFF. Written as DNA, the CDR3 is TGCGCCAGCAGCTTGGCCCCGGACGGAGCCTACAATGAGCAGTTCTTC.

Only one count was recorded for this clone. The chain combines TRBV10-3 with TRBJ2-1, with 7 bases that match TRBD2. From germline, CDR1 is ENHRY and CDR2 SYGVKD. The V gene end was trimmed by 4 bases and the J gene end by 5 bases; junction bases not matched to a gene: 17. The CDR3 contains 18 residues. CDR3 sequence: CAISAQWGGPLSNNEQFF. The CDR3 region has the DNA TGTGCCATCAGTGCCCAGTGGGGGGGACCGCTTTCGAACAATGAGCAGTTCTTC.

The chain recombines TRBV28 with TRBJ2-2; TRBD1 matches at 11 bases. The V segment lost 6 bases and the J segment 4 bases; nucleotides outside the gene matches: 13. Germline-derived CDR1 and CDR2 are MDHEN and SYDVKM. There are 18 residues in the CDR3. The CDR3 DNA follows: TGTGCCAGCAGCCCCCCCGGGACAGGGGGGAGTGGCACCGGGGAGCTGTTTTTT. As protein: CASSPPGTGGSGTGELFF.

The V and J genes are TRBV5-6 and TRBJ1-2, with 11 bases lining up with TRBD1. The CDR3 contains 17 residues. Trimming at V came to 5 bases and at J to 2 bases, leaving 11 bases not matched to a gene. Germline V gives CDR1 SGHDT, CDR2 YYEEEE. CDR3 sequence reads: CASRAGTGGVYNYGYTF. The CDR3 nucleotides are TGTGCCAGCAGGGCCGGGACAGGGGGAGTCTACAACTATGGCTACACCTTC.

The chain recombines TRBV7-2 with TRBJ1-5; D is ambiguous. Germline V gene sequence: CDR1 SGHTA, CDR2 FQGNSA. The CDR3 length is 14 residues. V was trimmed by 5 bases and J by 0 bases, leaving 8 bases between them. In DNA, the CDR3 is TGTGCCAGCAGCGCAATCAATAGCAATCAGCCCCAGCATTTT. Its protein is CASSAINSNQPQHF.

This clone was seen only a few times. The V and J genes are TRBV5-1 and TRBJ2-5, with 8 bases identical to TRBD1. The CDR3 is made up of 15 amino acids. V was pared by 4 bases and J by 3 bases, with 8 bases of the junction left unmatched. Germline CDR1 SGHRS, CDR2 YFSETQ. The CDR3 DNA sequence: TGCGCCAGCAGCCCAGGGGGCGGCCTGAAAGAGACCCAGTACTTC. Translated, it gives CASSPGGGLKETQYF. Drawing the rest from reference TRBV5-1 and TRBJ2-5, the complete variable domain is KAGVTQTPRYLIKTRGQQVTLSCSPISGHRSVSWYQQTPGQGLQFLFEYFSETQRNKGNFPGRFSGRQFSNSRSEMNVSTLELGDSALYLCASSPGGGLKETQYFGPGTRLLVL.

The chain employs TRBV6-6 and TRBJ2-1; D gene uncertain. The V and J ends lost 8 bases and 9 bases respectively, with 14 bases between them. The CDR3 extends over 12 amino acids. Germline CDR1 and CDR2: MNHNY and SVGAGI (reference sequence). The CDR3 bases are TGTGCCAGCGGATCCACGGTTGGTGAGCAGTTCTTC. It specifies CASGSTVGEQFF.

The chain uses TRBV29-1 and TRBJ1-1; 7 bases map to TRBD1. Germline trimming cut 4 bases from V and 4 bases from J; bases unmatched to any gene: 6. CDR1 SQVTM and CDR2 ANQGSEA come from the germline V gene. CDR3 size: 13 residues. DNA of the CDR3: TGCAGCGTTGGTCCGGGACAGACCACTGAAGCTTTCTTT. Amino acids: CSVGPGQTTEAFF.

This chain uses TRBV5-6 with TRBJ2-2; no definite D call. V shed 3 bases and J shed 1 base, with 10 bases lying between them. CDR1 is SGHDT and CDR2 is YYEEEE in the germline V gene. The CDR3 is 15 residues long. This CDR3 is CASSYMPKNTGELFF. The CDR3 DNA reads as TGTGCCAGCAGCTACATGCCGAAGAACACCGGGGAGCTGTTTTTT.

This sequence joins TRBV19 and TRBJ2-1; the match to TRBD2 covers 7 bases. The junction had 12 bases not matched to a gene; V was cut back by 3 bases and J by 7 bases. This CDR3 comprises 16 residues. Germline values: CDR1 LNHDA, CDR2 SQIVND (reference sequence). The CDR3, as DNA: TGTGCCAGTAGTATTATGGGGGAGGGAGCCCAGAATGAGCAGTTCTTC. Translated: CASSIMGEGAQNEQFF.

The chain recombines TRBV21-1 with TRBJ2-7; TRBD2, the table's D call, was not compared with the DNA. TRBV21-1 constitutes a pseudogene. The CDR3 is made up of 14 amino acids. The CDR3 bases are TGTGCCAGCAGAAAGGGACTAGCGGCCTACGAGCAGTACTTC. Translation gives CASRKGLAAYEQYF.

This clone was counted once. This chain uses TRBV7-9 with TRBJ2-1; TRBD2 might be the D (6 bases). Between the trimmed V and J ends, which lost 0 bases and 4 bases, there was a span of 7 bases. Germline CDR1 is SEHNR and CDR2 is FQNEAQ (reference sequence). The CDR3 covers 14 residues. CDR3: CASSLAAGYNEQFF. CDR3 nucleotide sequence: TGTGCCAGCAGCTTAGCGGCGGGGTACAATGAGCAGTTCTTC.

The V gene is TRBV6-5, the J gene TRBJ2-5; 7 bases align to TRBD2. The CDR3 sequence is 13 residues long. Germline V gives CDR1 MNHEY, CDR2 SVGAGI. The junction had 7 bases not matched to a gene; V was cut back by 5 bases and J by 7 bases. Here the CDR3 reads CASSATSLGTQYF. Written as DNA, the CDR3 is TGTGCCAGCAGTGCGACTAGCTTGGGGACCCAGTACTTC.

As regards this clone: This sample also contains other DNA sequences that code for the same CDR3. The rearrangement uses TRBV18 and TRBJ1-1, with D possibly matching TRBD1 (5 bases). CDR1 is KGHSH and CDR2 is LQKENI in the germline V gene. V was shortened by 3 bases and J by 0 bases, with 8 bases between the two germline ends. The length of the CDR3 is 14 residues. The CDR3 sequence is CASSPTALNTEAFF. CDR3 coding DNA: TGTGCCAGCTCACCGACAGCGTTGAACACTGAAGCTTTCTTT.

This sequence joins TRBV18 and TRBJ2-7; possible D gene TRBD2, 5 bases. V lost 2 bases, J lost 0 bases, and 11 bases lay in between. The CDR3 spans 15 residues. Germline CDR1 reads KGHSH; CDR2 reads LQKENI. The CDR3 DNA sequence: TGTGCCAGCTCACCAGGGGAGACCCACTCCTACGAGCAGTACTTC. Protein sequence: CASSPGETHSYEQYF.

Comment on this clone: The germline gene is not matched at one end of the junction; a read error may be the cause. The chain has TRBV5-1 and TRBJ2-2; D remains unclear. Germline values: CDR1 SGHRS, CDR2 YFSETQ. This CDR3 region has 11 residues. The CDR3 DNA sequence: TGCGCCAGCCGAGACACGGGGGAGCTGTTTTTT. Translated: CASRDTGELFF.

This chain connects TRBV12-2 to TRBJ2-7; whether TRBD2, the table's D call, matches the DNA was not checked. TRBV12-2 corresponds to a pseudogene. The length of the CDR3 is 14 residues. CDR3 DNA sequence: TGTGCAAGTCGCTCTCGACTAGCCTACTACGAGCAGTACTTC. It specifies CASRSRLAYYEQYF.

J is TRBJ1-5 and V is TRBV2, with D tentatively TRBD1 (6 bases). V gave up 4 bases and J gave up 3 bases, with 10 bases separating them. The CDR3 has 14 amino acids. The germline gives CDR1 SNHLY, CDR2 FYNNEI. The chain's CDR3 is CASSGQGTNQPQHF. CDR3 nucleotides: TGTGCCAGCAGTGGGCAGGGGACCAATCAGCCCCAGCATTTT.

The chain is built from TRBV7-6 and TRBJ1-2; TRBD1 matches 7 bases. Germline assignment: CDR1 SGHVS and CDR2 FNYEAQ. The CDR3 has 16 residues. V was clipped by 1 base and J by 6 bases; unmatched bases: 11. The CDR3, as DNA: TGTGCCAGCAGCTTAGGGGAGCCGGTCGGACAGGATGGCTACACCTTC. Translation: CASSLGEPVGQDGYTF.

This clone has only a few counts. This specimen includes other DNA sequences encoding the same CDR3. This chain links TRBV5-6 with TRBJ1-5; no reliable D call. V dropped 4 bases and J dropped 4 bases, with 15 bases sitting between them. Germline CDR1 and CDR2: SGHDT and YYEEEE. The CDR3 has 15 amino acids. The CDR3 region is CASSPPTGMNQPQHF. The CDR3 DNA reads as TGTGCCAGCAGCCCCCCAACGGGGATGAATCAGCCCCAGCATTTT.

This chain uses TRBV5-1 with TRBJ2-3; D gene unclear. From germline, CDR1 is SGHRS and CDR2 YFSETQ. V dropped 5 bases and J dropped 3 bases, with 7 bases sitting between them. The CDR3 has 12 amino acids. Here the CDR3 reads CASSLSTDTQYF. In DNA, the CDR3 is TGCGCCAGCAGTCTTAGTACAGATACGCAGTATTTT.

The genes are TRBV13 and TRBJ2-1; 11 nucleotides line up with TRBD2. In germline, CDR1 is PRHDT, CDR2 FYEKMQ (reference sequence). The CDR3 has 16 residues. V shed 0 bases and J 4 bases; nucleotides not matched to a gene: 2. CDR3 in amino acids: CASSLGTSGVYNEQFF. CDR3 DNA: TGTGCCAGCAGCTTAGGGACTAGCGGGGTATACAATGAGCAGTTCTTC.

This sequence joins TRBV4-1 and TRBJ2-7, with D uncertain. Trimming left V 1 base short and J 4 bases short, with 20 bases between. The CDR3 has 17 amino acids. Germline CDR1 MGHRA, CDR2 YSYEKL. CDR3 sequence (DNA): TGCGCCAGCAGCCAAGTTGCTGCGACCCTGCTGGGTTACGAGCAGTACTTC. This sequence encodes CASSQVAATLLGYEQYF.

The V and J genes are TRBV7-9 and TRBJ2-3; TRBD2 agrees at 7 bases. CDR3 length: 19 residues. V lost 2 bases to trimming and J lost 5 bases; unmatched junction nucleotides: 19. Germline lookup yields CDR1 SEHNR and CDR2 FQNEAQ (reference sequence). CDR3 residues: CASSLNFYQAGRLGDTQYF. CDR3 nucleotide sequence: TGTGCCAGCAGCTTAAATTTTTACCAAGCGGGAAGATTAGGAGATACGCAGTATTTT.

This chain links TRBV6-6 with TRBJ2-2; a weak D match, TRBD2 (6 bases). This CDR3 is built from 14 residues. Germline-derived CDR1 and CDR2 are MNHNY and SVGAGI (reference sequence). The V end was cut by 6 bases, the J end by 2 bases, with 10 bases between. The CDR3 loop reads CASSRDFNTGELFF. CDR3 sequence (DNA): TGTGCCAGCAGCCGGGACTTCAACACCGGGGAGCTGTTTTTT.

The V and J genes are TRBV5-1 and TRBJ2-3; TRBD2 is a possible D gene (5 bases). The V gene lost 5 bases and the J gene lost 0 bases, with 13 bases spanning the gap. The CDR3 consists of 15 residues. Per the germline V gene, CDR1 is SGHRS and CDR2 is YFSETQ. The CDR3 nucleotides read TGCGCCAGCAGGGACTGGTTGAAAAGCACAGATACGCAGTATTTT. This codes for CASRDWLKSTDTQYF.